This T cell receptor (beta chain) was captured in a study of T cell responses to AZD1222 COVID-19 vaccine. Trimming took off 2 bases at V and 6 bases at J, with 5 bases between the two ends. CDR3 length equals 12 residues. CDR1 and CDR2 from the germline V gene are KGHSH and LQKENI. Profiling relied on immunoSEQ multiplex PCR, and the TCRdb table lists in-frame clones only, not all of them. This sample has 100,000 to 150,000 clones; 88% occur once, and the top ten carry 4.4%. The chain joins TRBV18 to TRBJ1-3; D is uncertain. This receptor was identified in an adult in good health. The sample here was peripheral blood, taken on day 0 of AZD1222 vaccination. CDR3 amino acids: CASSPYVNTIYF. CDR3 in DNA: TGTGCCAGCTCACCATACGTAAACACCATATATTTT.